This TCR beta chain was recovered during a study of blood T cell repertoires in COVID-19. Overall study context: T cells, B-cell-depleted T cells, or PBMCs provided the cDNA or gDNA that served as material.

Repertoires were generated with immunoSEQ multiplex PCR, while TCRdb's copy carries only in-frame clones and drops some. The sample lists about 280,000 clones, approximately 82% occurring once. Germline CDR1 is MNHEY and CDR2 is SVGAGI. Trimming took 5 bases from V and 2 from J; bases not matched to a gene: 3. This CDR3 is 14 amino acids long. Those enrolled, adults aged roughly 18 to 90 years, came from fewer than 25 US areas. Self-reported history from a screening survey and questionnaire set each donor's cohort. Material for sequencing was PBMCs or T cells enriched from blood (not recorded which). This sequence originates from a middle-aged man who had been exposed to COVID-19. This chain joins TRBV6-5 and TRBJ1-2; 9 nucleotides match TRBD1. CDR3 nucleotides: TGTGCCAGCAGTATGGGGACAGGGAACTATGGCTACACCTTC. Protein sequence: CASSMGTGNYGYTF.